The 28 T cell receptor beta chains in this list originate from one sample, sequenced in a study of control samples from healthy donors and cancer patients. Assay: immunoSEQ multiplex PCR; the TCRdb copy retains only in-frame clones and omits some. The sample has fewer than 200,000 clones, over 90% seen once. Sequenced input: blood. These receptors originate from a woman aged 25 to 39 in good health.

The chain uses TRBV28 and TRBJ2-1, with TRBD1 identical over 7 bases. The trim removed 7 bases at V and 10 bases at J, leaving 19 bases unmatched. This CDR3 is built from 16 residues. Germline loops: CDR1 MDHEN, CDR2 SYDVKM. In DNA, the CDR3 is TGTGCCAGCATCCCACGACAGGGATGGGGTCTACAAGAGCAGTTCTTC. Its protein product is CASIPRQGWGLQEQFF.

The CDR3, as DNA: TGTGCCAGCTCTCTGGGACAGCTCACTGAAGCTTTCTTT. Its translation: CASSLGQLTEAFF. This sequence joins TRBV18 and TRBJ1-1, with 7 bases identical to TRBD1. The CDR3 length is 13 residues. The V segment lost 6 bases and the J segment 4 bases; nucleotides outside the gene matches: 5. CDR1 is KGHSH and CDR2 is LQKENI in the germline V gene.

This rearrangement joins TRBV5-1 to TRBJ2-1, with D possibly TRBD2 on 7 matching bases. The ends were cut back, 4 bases at V and 3 bases at J, with 23 bases in the middle. Germline V gene data show CDR1 as SGHRS and CDR2 as YFSETQ. There are 18 residues in the CDR3. The CDR3 region has the DNA TGCGCCAGCAGCCGGGGGACCGCGGGGGCCGTGATCTACAATGAGCAGTTCTTC. Its protein product is CASSRGTAGAVIYNEQFF. Full variable domain (outside the CDR3, taken from reference TRBV5-1 and TRBJ2-1): KAGVTQTPRYLIKTRGQQVTLSCSPISGHRSVSWYQQTPGQGLQFLFEYFSETQRNKGNFPGRFSGRQFSNSRSEMNVSTLELGDSALYLCASSRGTAGAVIYNEQFFGPGTRLTVL.

V is TRBV4-1 and J is TRBJ2-1; D uncertain. The V gene's germline CDR1 is MGHRA and CDR2 YSYEKL. V was shortened by 3 bases and J by 1 base, with 7 bases between the two germline ends. This CDR3 is 14 amino acids long. In DNA, the CDR3 is TGCGCCAGCAGCCACGTCTCTTCCTACAATGAGCAGTTCTTC. Translated, it gives CASSHVSSYNEQFF.

This chain connects TRBV24-1 to TRBJ2-2; the D call may be TRBD1 or TRBD2 (5 bases each). Germline V gene data show CDR1 as KGHDR and CDR2 as SFDVKD. The CDR3 runs 15 residues. Trimming removed 2 bases from V and 3 bases from J, with 9 bases in between. The CDR3 coding sequence is TGTGCCACCAGTGATTGGGGGACGCACACCGGGGAGCTGTTTTTT. Translated: CATSDWGTHTGELFF.

CDR3 DNA: TGTGCCAGCAGTTCCCAGGGGGCAGATACGCAGTATTTT. Translated, it gives CASSSQGADTQYF. The V gene is TRBV6-6, the J gene TRBJ2-3, with 7 bases lining up with TRBD1. The CDR3 is 13 residues long. From germline, CDR1 is MNHNY and CDR2 SVGAGI (reference sequence). The ends lost 4 bases at V and 4 bases at J; junction bases unmatched: 2.

The rearrangement uses TRBV27 and TRBJ2-3, with 16 positions matching TRBD2. Germline assignment: CDR1 MNHEY and CDR2 SMNVEV (reference sequence). Germline trimming cut 10 bases from V and 7 bases from J; bases unmatched to any gene: 8. The CDR3 is 15 amino acids. CDR3 bases: TGTGCCACCGGGACTAGCGGGGGGGCCATTTATACGCAGTATTTT. Translation gives CATGTSGGAIYTQYF.

CDR3 sequence reads: CASRPRDRIFYEQYF. CDR3 coding DNA: TGTGCCAGCAGGCCCAGGGATCGGATATTCTACGAGCAGTACTTC. The chain is built from TRBV6-6 and TRBJ2-7; D perhaps matches TRBD1 (5 bases). V lost 6 bases and J lost 3, with 18 bases in between. This CDR3 is 15 amino acids long. From germline, CDR1 is MNHNY and CDR2 SVGAGI (reference sequence).

The rearrangement joins TRBV7-8 to TRBJ2-1, with 8 bases fitting TRBD2. CDR3 length: 15 residues. The junction had 6 bases not matched to a gene; V was cut back by 5 bases and J by 3 bases. CDR1 is SGHVS and CDR2 is FQNEAQ in the germline V gene. The CDR3 nucleotides read TGTGCCAGCAGCCGGAGCGGGAGAGACTACAATGAGCAGTTCTTC. Its translation is CASSRSGRDYNEQFF.

The rearrangement joins TRBV6-5 to TRBJ2-7; possible D gene TRBD1, 5 bases. Trimming took 0 bases from V and 3 from J, leaving 6 bases between them. In germline, CDR1 is MNHEY, CDR2 SVGAGI. This CDR3 has 13 amino acids. This CDR3 reads CASSYSTDYEQYF. The CDR3 DNA reads as TGTGCCAGCAGTTACTCGACAGACTACGAGCAGTACTTC.

This chain connects TRBV19 to TRBJ1-1; D possibly corresponds to TRBD1 (6 bases). Looked up from germline, CDR1 is LNHDA and CDR2 is SQIVND (reference sequence). CDR3 length: 13 amino acids. V lost 6 bases and J lost 0, with 8 bases in between. CDR3 nucleotide sequence: TGTGCCAGTAGGACAGGAGTGAACACTGAAGCTTTCTTT. Protein: CASRTGVNTEAFF.

The J gene is TRBJ2-7, the V gene TRBV6-5, with D possibly being TRBD1 (6 bases). Per the germline V gene, CDR1 is MNHEY and CDR2 is SVGAGI. This CDR3 contains 12 residues. Trimming shortened V by 4 bases and J by 6 bases, and 10 bases separated the two germline ends. CDR3: CASSWRGGEQYF. CDR3 nucleotides: TGTGCCAGCAGTTGGCGAGGGGGCGAGCAGTACTTC.

This clone was picked up one time. The chain employs TRBV11-3 and TRBJ1-1, with unresolved D. Per germline, CDR1 SGHNT and CDR2 YENEEA. The CDR3 contains 14 residues. Trimming stripped 0 bases from V and 4 bases from J, with 9 bases between. CDR3 sequence (DNA): TGTGCCAGCAGCTTAGATCCTAGGATCACTGAAGCTTTCTTT. This encodes CASSLDPRITEAFF. The full variable domain, with the rest looked up from reference TRBV11-3 and TRBJ1-1, is EAGVVQSPRYKIIEKKQPVAFWCNPISGHNTLYWYLQNLGQGPELLIRYENEEAVDDSQLPKDRFSAERLKGVDSTLKIQPAELGDSAVYLCASSLDPRITEAFFGQGTRLTVV.

This chain links TRBV28 with TRBJ2-1, with D unresolved. The germline gives CDR1 MDHEN, CDR2 SYDVKM. This CDR3 has 11 residues. Trimming removed 0 bases at V and 13 bases at J, with 7 bases between. The CDR3: CASSLWVDQFF. CDR3 DNA: TGTGCCAGCAGTTTATGGGTAGACCAGTTCTTC.

This sequence joins TRBV30 and TRBJ2-5; D gene ambiguous. The CDR3 has 13 residues. Germline V lookup: CDR1 GTSNPN, CDR2 SVGIG (reference sequence). V shed 3 bases and J shed 0 bases, with 8 bases lying between them. The CDR3 protein is CAWRRLNQETQYF. For the CDR3, the DNA is TGTGCCTGGAGGAGGCTCAACCAAGAGACCCAGTACTTC.

The CDR3 spells CASSPPSRGAGGGYNEQFF. The CDR3 region has the DNA TGTGCCAGCTCACCACCGTCCCGGGGTGCAGGGGGGGGCTACAATGAGCAGTTCTTC. The V gene is TRBV18, the J gene TRBJ2-1; D may be TRBD1 or TRBD2 (7 bases each). V was trimmed by 0 bases and J by 3 bases, leaving 21 bases between them. CDR3 length equals 19 residues. The germline CDR1 and CDR2 sequences are KGHSH and LQKENI.

The chain links TRBV14 to TRBJ1-1; perhaps TRBD1 as D (5 bases). Germline V gene lookup returns CDR1 SGHDN and CDR2 FVKESK. This CDR3 contains 14 residues. Trimming took off 1 base at V and 5 bases at J, with 11 bases between the two ends. The CDR3 region is CASSQGHRLTEAFF. The CDR3 DNA sequence: TGTGCCAGCAGCCAAGGTCACAGGTTAACTGAAGCTTTCTTT.

V gene TRBV13 combines with J gene TRBJ1-6; TRBD1 aligns across 8 bases. This CDR3 is 15 amino acids long. Germline assignment: CDR1 PRHDT and CDR2 FYEKMQ (reference sequence). With V trimmed by 5 bases and J by 10 bases, 10 bases remained unmatched. This CDR3 is CASSQGQGSFSPLHF. The CDR3 region has the DNA TGTGCCAGCAGCCAAGGACAGGGATCTTTCTCACCCCTCCACTTT. The whole variable domain, filled in from reference TRBV13 and TRBJ1-6, reads AAGVIQSPRHLIKEKRETATLKCYPIPRHDTVYWYQQGPGQDPQFLISFYEKMQSDKGSIPDRFSAQQFSDYHSELNMSSLELGDSALYFCASSQGQGSFSPLHFGNGTRLTVT.

The genes are TRBV3-1 (or the pseudogene TRBV3-2) and TRBJ1-2, with unresolved D. V lost 0 bases to trimming and J lost 4 bases, with 9 bases between them. CDR1 and CDR2 (germline): LGHDT, YNNKEL (reference sequence). The CDR3 has 14 residues. In DNA form, the CDR3 reads TGTGCCAGCAGCCAAGAGCTGTTCAGCTATGGCTACACCTTC. Translating gives CASSQELFSYGYTF.

This clone is a singleton in its sample. This chain links TRBV5-1 with TRBJ1-6, with D possibly matching TRBD1 (5 bases). CDR1 is SGHRS and CDR2 is YFSETQ in the germline V gene. Trimming left V 0 bases short and J 13 bases short, with 17 bases between. This CDR3 spans 15 amino acids. DNA for the CDR3: TGCGCCAGCAGCTTGGGAGACGGGGGGTATTTCCCCCTCCACTTT. Its translation: CASSLGDGGYFPLHF. Based on the CDR3 plus reference TRBV5-1 and TRBJ1-6, the full variable domain is KAGVTQTPRYLIKTRGQQVTLSCSPISGHRSVSWYQQTPGQGLQFLFEYFSETQRNKGNFPGRFSGRQFSNSRSEMNVSTLELGDSALYLCASSLGDGGYFPLHFGNGTRLTVT.

The chain carries TRBV4-1 and TRBJ1-5; possibly TRBD1 for D (5 bases). The ends were cut back, 1 base at V and 6 bases at J, with 13 bases in the middle. There are 15 residues in the CDR3. CDR1 is MGHRA and CDR2 is YSYEKL in the germline V gene. CDR3 region: CASSQVGVLFQPQHF. The CDR3 nucleotides read TGCGCCAGCAGCCAAGTAGGGGTCCTGTTTCAGCCCCAGCATTTT.

The CDR3: CASSKGTGQETQYF. The CDR3 DNA reads as TGTGCCAGCAGCAAAGGTACAGGACAAGAGACCCAGTACTTC. The V call is TRBV21-1, the J call TRBJ2-5; TRBD1, the table's D call, lacks a check against the DNA. TRBV21-1 is a listed pseudogene. The CDR3 is made up of 14 amino acids.

This clone came up once. V and J are TRBV2 and TRBJ1-4, with TRBD1 as a possible D gene (5 bases). CDR1 SNHLY and CDR2 FYNNEI come from the germline V gene. Deletions cut 7 bases from V and 4 bases from J, with 16 bases between. This CDR3 comprises 15 residues. The CDR3 sequence: CASTRPSGGNEKLFF. CDR3 in DNA: TGTGCCAGCACCAGACCATCTGGGGGTAATGAAAAACTGTTTTTT.

This clone was counted once. The chain's CDR3 is CASSYRGAATNEKLFF. Written as DNA, the CDR3 is TGTGCCAGCAGTTACCGAGGTGCCGCAACTAATGAAAAACTGTTTTTT. The V call is TRBV6-2 or TRBV6-3, the J call TRBJ1-4; D remains unclear. The CDR3 contains 16 residues. V shed 2 bases and J shed 0 bases, with 10 bases lying between them. Per germline, CDR1 MNHEY and CDR2 SVGEGT.

V usage is TRBV10-3 and J usage is TRBJ1-2; D may be TRBD1 (5 bases). The CDR3 is made up of 9 amino acids. V was cut by 11 bases and J by 8 bases, with 9 bases left in between. The germline gives CDR1 ENHRY, CDR2 SYGVKD. This chain's CDR3 is CAAGGGYTF. The CDR3 nucleotides are TGTGCCGCCGGGGGAGGCTACACCTTC.

CDR3 residues: CASSHRRLSNEQFF. CDR3 coding DNA: TGTGCCAGCAGCCATAGGAGACTGTCGAATGAGCAGTTCTTC. V and J are TRBV27 and TRBJ2-1; D unclear. V dropped 6 bases and J dropped 7 bases, with 16 bases sitting between them. Germline CDR1 is MNHEY and CDR2 is SMNVEV (reference sequence). The CDR3 contains 14 residues.

The rearrangement joins TRBV25-1 to TRBJ1-2, with D possibly TRBD1 on 6 matching bases. V lost 3 bases and J 3 bases, leaving 17 bases between the germline ends. The CDR3 extends over 16 amino acids. CDR1 is MGHDK and CDR2 is SYGVNS in the germline V gene. CDR3 sequence: CASSDQEGQGYYGYTF. DNA for the CDR3: TGTGCCAGCAGTGATCAGGAGGGTCAGGGGTACTATGGCTACACCTTC.

V and J are TRBV29-1 and TRBJ2-7; possibly TRBD2 for D (7 bases). CDR3 length: 13 amino acids. V was cut by 6 bases and J by 3 bases, with 15 bases left in between. Germline V gene lookup returns CDR1 SQVTM and CDR2 ANQGSEA. CDR3 amino acids: CSVIWGGHYEQYF. The DNA for the CDR3 is TGCAGCGTAATATGGGGGGGCCACTACGAGCAGTACTTC.